This T cell receptor beta chain was captured by sequencing in a study of blood T cell repertoires in COVID-19. At the level of the study: Specimens from acute and convalescent COVID-19 originated in the United States, Italy and Spain. PBMCs, B-cell-depleted T cells, or T cells provided the cDNA or gDNA that made up the material.

The CDR3 is 16 residues long. Trimming took 6 bases from V and 4 from J; bases not matched to a gene: 12. Germline V gene data show CDR1 as LNHDA and CDR2 as SQIVND (reference sequence). In the source study's methods: Amplification from reference gene primers served as the basis for estimated nucleated cell counts. Assay used: immunoSEQ multiplex PCR; TCRdb lists only in-frame clones, some missing. V, J and clone size reflect that table, while D and trimming were determined from the DNA. The data contain 88,000 or so clones, roughly 77% of them singletons. The sequenced sample was peripheral blood. The receptor's source is a human donor in a cohort sampled during active COVID-19. This sequence joins TRBV19 and TRBJ2-3; 8 nucleotides align to TRBD1. The CDR3: CASRALDRDVADTQYF. DNA of the CDR3: TGTGCCAGTAGGGCACTGGACAGGGATGTCGCAGATACGCAGTATTTT.